The 21 T cell receptor beta chains listed next were all sequenced from one sample in a study of immune cell composition in non-small cell lung cancer. Clones were sequenced by immunoSEQ multiplex PCR, and TCRdb holds only the in-frame ones, with some missing. The data contain 2,500 to 3,500 clones, about two thirds of them seen just once; the ten biggest clones take up about a sixth. The material sequenced was lung tumor tissue. Source of these receptors: a human donor with non-small cell lung cancer.

The chain couples TRBV5-1 to TRBJ2-7; the D gene is possibly TRBD2 (6 bases). The CDR3 runs to 16 residues. V was trimmed by 4 bases and J by 3 bases, leaving 20 bases between them. CDR1 is SGHRS and CDR2 is YFSETQ in the germline V gene. The CDR3 is CASSPGVGTVNYEQYF. CDR3 nucleotides: TGCGCCAGCAGCCCGGGGGTGGGGACGGTTAACTACGAGCAGTACTTC.

Here the CDR3 DNA reads TGTGCCAGCAGCCTACCGACAGGGGGCGAGGGCAATGAGCAGTTCTTC. It encodes CASSLPTGGEGNEQFF. The rearrangement joins TRBV7-9 to TRBJ2-1; TRBD1 aligns across 10 bases. The J segment lost 6 bases and the V segment lost 5 bases, leaving 10 bases of the junction unmatched. CDR3 length: 16 amino acids. Germline CDR1 reads SEHNR; CDR2 reads FQNEAQ (reference sequence).

This rearrangement joins TRBV11-1 to TRBJ1-2; TRBD1 matches at 9 bases. Germline V gene lookup returns CDR1 SGHAT and CDR2 FQDESV (reference sequence). Trimming at V came to 5 bases and at J to 2 bases, leaving 3 bases not matched to a gene. The CDR3 contains 14 residues. CDR3: CASSDRGENYGYTF. CDR3 coding DNA: TGTGCCAGCAGCGACAGGGGGGAAAACTATGGCTACACCTTC.

The gene calls are TRBV14 and TRBJ1-2; D possibly corresponds to TRBD1 (6 bases). Trimming pared 0 bases from V and 4 bases from J, leaving 12 bases between. Germline V gene data show CDR1 as SGHDN and CDR2 as FVKESK. The CDR3 covers 15 residues. CDR3 in amino acids: CASSQDATGSYGYTF. The CDR3 coding sequence is TGTGCCAGCAGCCAAGATGCCACAGGGAGCTATGGCTACACCTTC.

V gene TRBV5-4 combines with J gene TRBJ2-2; 8 bases fit TRBD2. Per germline, CDR1 SGHNT and CDR2 YYREEE (reference sequence). This CDR3 is 15 amino acids long. V was pared by 6 bases and J by 0 bases, with 4 bases of the junction left unmatched. The CDR3 coding sequence is TGTGCCAGCACCTTTAGCGGGGCGAACACCGGGGAGCTGTTTTTT. This codes for CASTFSGANTGELFF.

The chain employs TRBV10-3 and TRBJ2-7, with 9 bases fitting TRBD2. The CDR3 covers 15 residues. The V gene's germline CDR1 is ENHRY and CDR2 SYGVKD. V shed 0 bases and J 2 bases; nucleotides not matched to a gene: 2. CDR3 nucleotides: TGTGCCATCAGTGAGTCCAGCGGGGGGACCTACGAGCAGTACTTC. This sequence encodes CAISESSGGTYEQYF.

The chain recombines TRBV27 with TRBJ1-5; 7 bases are shared with TRBD1. The CDR3 runs to 16 residues. Per germline, CDR1 MNHEY and CDR2 SMNVEV (reference sequence). V was clipped by 6 bases and J by 4 bases; unmatched bases: 12. This CDR3 reads CASRTTRQGENQPQHF. For the CDR3, the DNA is TGTGCCAGCAGGACCACAAGACAGGGCGAGAATCAGCCCCAGCATTTT.

In this sample, this clone turned up once. This sequence joins TRBV29-1 and TRBJ2-5; D is perhaps TRBD1 (6 bases). Germline lookup yields CDR1 SQVTM and CDR2 ANQGSEA. The V end was cut by 0 bases, the J end by 7 bases, with 18 bases between. The CDR3 contains 15 residues. The CDR3 coding sequence is TGCAGCGTTGAAGAAAACGGGTCTCCAGGGGTGACCCAGTACTTC. The encoded protein is CSVEENGSPGVTQYF. The full variable domain, completed using reference TRBV29-1 and TRBJ2-5, is SAVISQKPSRDICQRGTSLTIQCQVDSQVTMMFWYRQQPGQSLTLIATANQGSEATYESGFVIDKFPISRPNLTFSTLTVSNMSPEDSSIYLCSVEENGSPGVTQYFGPGTRLLVL.

The sample holds a few counts of this clone. The V call is TRBV13, the J call TRBJ2-7, with 12 nucleotides matching TRBD2. V lost 3 bases, J lost 3 bases, and 0 bases stayed unmatched. Germline assignment: CDR1 PRHDT and CDR2 FYEKMQ (reference sequence). This CDR3 is built from 14 residues. As DNA, the CDR3 is TGTGCCAGCAGCTTGACTAGCGGGGGCTACGAGCAGTACTTC. Its protein product is CASSLTSGGYEQYF.

J is TRBJ1-2 and V is TRBV10-3, with 8 bases aligning to TRBD1. The length of the CDR3 is 14 residues. Germline V gives CDR1 ENHRY, CDR2 SYGVKD. V lost 2 bases and J lost 7; bases outside the gene matches: 6. The CDR3 loop reads CAISEIGQGLGYTF. The CDR3 DNA reads as TGTGCCATCAGTGAGATCGGACAGGGCCTTGGCTACACCTTC.

V is TRBV18 and J is TRBJ2-7, with 7 bases matching TRBD1. V was pared by 5 bases and J by 1 base, with 8 bases of the junction left unmatched. Germline values: CDR1 KGHSH, CDR2 LQKENI. The CDR3 runs to 15 residues. The CDR3 protein is CASSRPGQRSYEQYF. CDR3 coding DNA: TGTGCCAGCTCAAGACCGGGACAGAGATCCTACGAGCAGTACTTC.

The V call is TRBV29-1, the J call TRBJ2-4, with D uncertain. Germline values: CDR1 SQVTM, CDR2 ANQGSEA. The CDR3 has 14 amino acids. V shed 6 bases and J shed 8 bases, with 20 bases lying between them. Here the CDR3 reads CSVQKSRSQDIQYF. The DNA for the CDR3 is TGCAGCGTCCAAAAGTCCAGGTCTCAGGACATTCAGTACTTC.

The CDR3 loop reads CASSRWVGAEQFF. The CDR3 bases are TGTGCCAGCAGCCGGTGGGTAGGGGCTGAGCAGTTCTTC. The chain recombines TRBV7-2 with TRBJ2-1; D might be TRBD1 (5 bases). CDR1 and CDR2 (germline): SGHTA, FQGNSA. The CDR3 runs 13 residues. V was cut by 5 bases and J by 9 bases, with 14 bases left in between.

This chain links TRBV6-1 with TRBJ1-1, with D possibly TRBD1 on 6 matching bases. With 6 bases removed from V and 5 bases from J, the gap between germline ends came to 19 bases. CDR3 length equals 15 residues. The V gene's germline CDR1 is MNHNS and CDR2 SASEGT. DNA of the CDR3: TGTGCCAGCAGGGAGTCCCTGGGGGCGCAGACTGAAGCTTTCTTT. Amino acids: CASRESLGAQTEAFF.

V usage is TRBV6-1 and J usage is TRBJ2-7, with D tentatively TRBD2 (5 bases). Germline-derived CDR1 and CDR2 are MNHNS and SASEGT. The CDR3 sequence is 14 residues long. The V end was cut by 8 bases, the J end by 6 bases, with 20 bases between. The CDR3 DNA sequence: TGTGCCAGCCGACGCGGAGGCGGTTCTGGCGAGCAGTACTTC. The encoded protein is CASRRGGGSGEQYF.

The chain links TRBV18 to TRBJ2-5; TRBD2 matches at 11 bases. Trimming removed 3 bases from V and 3 bases from J; junction bases left unmatched: 0. The CDR3 length is 14 residues. From germline, CDR1 is KGHSH and CDR2 LQKENI. The CDR3 loop is CASSPGLAEETQYF. CDR3 nucleotide sequence: TGTGCCAGCTCACCGGGACTAGCGGAAGAGACCCAGTACTTC. Complete variable domain (other parts from reference TRBV18 and TRBJ2-5): NAGVMQNPRHLVRRRGQEARLRCSPMKGHSHVYWYRQLPEEGLKFMVYLQKENIIDESGMPKERFSAEFPKEGPSILRIQQVVRGDSAAYFCASSPGLAEETQYFGPGTRLLVL.

The CDR3 reads CASSDRGPTNEKLFF. For the CDR3, the DNA is TGCGCCAGCAGCGACAGGGGGCCTACTAATGAAAAACTGTTTTTT. This chain links TRBV4-1 with TRBJ1-4, with 10 positions matching TRBD1. This CDR3 region has 15 residues. CDR1 MGHRA and CDR2 YSYEKL come from the germline V gene. Germline trimming cut 5 bases from V and 2 bases from J; bases unmatched to any gene: 2.

Within the sample, this clone is large. The rearrangement uses TRBV10-3 and TRBJ1-2, with TRBD1 matching 7 bases. This CDR3 contains 16 residues. Germline lookup yields CDR1 ENHRY and CDR2 SYGVKD. With V trimmed by 2 bases and J by 5 bases, 11 bases remained unmatched. The CDR3 sequence is CAISELKGAVGYGYTF. DNA for the CDR3: TGTGCCATCAGTGAGCTGAAGGGGGCTGTTGGGTATGGCTACACCTTC.

V and J are TRBV5-6 and TRBJ2-3; the D gene is possibly TRBD1 (6 bases). V dropped 3 bases and J dropped 1 base, with 12 bases sitting between them. This CDR3 comprises 15 residues. Germline V gene lookup returns CDR1 SGHDT and CDR2 YYEEEE. CDR3 sequence: CASSWGGGGTDTQYF. CDR3 DNA sequence: TGTGCCAGCAGCTGGGGTGGGGGCGGCACAGATACGCAGTATTTT.

The V and J genes are TRBV7-9 and TRBJ2-3, with D possibly matching TRBD1 (5 bases). Germline V CDR1 and CDR2: SEHNR, FQNEAQ (reference sequence). With 4 bases removed from V and 4 bases from J, the gap between germline ends came to 18 bases. The CDR3 has 16 amino acids. CDR3 protein: CASSSFQGEYADTQYF. In DNA, the CDR3 is TGTGCCAGCAGCTCATTTCAAGGGGAATACGCAGATACGCAGTATTTT.

The chain has TRBV5-1 and TRBJ2-1; 13 nucleotides line up with TRBD2. The CDR3 runs to 16 residues. The germline CDR1 and CDR2 sequences are SGHRS and YFSETQ. Trimming removed 1 base from V and 7 bases from J; junction bases left unmatched: 5. The CDR3 nucleotides are TGCGCCAGCAGCTTGTTTGGACTAGCGGGGGATAATGAGCAGTTCTTC. Translated: CASSLFGLAGDNEQFF.